This paragraph covers one T cell receptor (beta chain) sequence. Its antigen is not identified. Just one base apart from a much larger clone, this may be a read error. CDR3 length: 14 amino acids. This specimen comes from a study of identical twins. Overall study results and limits: Beta clonotypes that were abundant in cord blood contained fewer insertions, a pattern absent from memory repertoires. Monozygotic twin pairs showed more out-of-frame TCR alpha sharing than models estimated.

TCRdb passed the 5' RACE reads through MiXCR, listing each CDR3 protein once. The data hold roughly 1.6 million distinct CDR3 sequences, with around 29% observed a single time. The sequence was collected from a newborn girl in good health. The rearrangement joins TRBV12-3 or TRBV12-4 to TRBJ2-3; D uncertain. The sample comprised cord blood. This CDR3 reads CAGSVTAPTDTQYF. In DNA, the CDR3 is TGTGCCGGCAGCGTAACGGCCCCCACAGATACGCAGTATTTT.